This paragraph reports one T cell receptor beta chain. The data were obtained in a study of response to subunit inactivated influenza vaccine. MiXCR, applied by TCRdb to the RT-PCR reads, yields one record per CDR3 protein. The sample contains about 520,000 distinct CDR3 sequences, around 7.7% of which appear only once. Per the germline V gene, CDR1 is MNHNS and CDR2 is SASEGT. V gave up 8 bases and J gave up 0 bases; unmatched junction bases: 13. There are 17 residues in the CDR3. Sequencing used PBMCs from blood, obtained less than 25 months after vaccination. The sequence was obtained from a man between 50 and 69 years old who received an inactivated influenza vaccine. The V and J genes are TRBV6-1 and TRBJ2-1, with 7 bases matching TRBD2. The CDR3 loop is CASLGLARDYSYNEQFF. The CDR3 coding sequence is TGTGCCAGCCTCGGGCTAGCGCGGGACTACTCCTACAATGAGCAGTTCTTC.